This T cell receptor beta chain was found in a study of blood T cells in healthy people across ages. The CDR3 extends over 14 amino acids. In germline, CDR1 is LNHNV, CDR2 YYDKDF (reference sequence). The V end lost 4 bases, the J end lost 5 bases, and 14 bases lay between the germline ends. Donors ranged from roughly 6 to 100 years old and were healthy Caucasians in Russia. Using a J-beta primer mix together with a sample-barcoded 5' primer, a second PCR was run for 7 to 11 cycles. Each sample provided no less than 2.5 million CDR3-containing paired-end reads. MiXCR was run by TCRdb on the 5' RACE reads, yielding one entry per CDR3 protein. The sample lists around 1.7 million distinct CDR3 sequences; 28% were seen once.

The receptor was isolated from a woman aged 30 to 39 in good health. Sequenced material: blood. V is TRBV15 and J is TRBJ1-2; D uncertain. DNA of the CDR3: TGTGCCACCAGCAAGGAACCGGGATCGTATGGCTACACCTTC. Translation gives CATSKEPGSYGYTF. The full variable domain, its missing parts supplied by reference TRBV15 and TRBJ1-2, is DAMVIQNPRYQVTQFGKPVTLSCSQTLNHNVMYWYQQKSSQAPKLLFHYYDKDFNNEADTPDNFQSRRPNTSFCFLDIRSPGLGDTAMYLCATSKEPGSYGYTFGSGTRLTVV.